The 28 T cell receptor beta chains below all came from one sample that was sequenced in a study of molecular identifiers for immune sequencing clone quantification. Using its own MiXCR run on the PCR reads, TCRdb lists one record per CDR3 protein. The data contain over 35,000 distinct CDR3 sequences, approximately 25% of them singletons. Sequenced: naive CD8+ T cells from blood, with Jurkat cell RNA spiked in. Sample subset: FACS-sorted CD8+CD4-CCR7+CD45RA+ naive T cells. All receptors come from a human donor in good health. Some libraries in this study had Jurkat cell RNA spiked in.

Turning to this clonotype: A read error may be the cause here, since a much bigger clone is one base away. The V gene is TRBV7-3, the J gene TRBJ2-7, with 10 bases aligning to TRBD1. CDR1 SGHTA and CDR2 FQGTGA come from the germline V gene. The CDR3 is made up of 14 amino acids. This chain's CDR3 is CTSSLTGTGDEQYF. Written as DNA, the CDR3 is TGTACCAGCAGCTTAACGGGGACAGGGGACGAGCAGTACTTC. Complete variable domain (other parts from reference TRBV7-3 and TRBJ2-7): GAGVSQTPSNKVTEKGKYVELRCDPISGHTALYWYRQSLGQGPEFLIYFQGTGAADDSGLPNDRFFAVRPEGSVSTLKIQRTERGDSAVYLCTSSLTGTGDEQYFGPGTRLTVT.

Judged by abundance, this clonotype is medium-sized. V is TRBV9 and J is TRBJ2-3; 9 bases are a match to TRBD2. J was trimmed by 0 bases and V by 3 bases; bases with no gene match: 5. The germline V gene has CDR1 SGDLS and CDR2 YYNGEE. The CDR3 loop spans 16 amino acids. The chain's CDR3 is CASSEGLAHSTDTQYF. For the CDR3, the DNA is TGTGCCAGCAGCGAGGGACTAGCACATAGCACAGATACGCAGTATTTT.

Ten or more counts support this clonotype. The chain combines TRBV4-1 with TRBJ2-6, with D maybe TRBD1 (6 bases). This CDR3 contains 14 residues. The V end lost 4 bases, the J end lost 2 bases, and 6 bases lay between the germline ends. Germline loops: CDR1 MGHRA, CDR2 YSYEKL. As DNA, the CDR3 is TGCGCCAGCAGCCGGACAGCTGGGGCCAACGTCCTGACTTTC. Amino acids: CASSRTAGANVLTF.

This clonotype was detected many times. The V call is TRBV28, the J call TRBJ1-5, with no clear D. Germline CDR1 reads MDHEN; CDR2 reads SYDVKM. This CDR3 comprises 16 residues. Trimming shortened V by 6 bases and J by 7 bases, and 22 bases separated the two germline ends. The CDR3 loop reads CASRHYSEGYSQPQHF. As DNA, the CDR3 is TGTGCCAGCAGGCATTACTCCGAGGGTTACAGCCAGCCCCAGCATTTT.

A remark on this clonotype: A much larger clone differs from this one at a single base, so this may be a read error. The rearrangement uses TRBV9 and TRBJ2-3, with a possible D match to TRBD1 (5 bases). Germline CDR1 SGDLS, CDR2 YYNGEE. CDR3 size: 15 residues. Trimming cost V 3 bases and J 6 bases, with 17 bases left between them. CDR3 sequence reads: CASSGRTCQDDTQYF. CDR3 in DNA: TGTGCCAGCAGCGGAAGGACATGCCAAGATGATACGCAGTATTTT.

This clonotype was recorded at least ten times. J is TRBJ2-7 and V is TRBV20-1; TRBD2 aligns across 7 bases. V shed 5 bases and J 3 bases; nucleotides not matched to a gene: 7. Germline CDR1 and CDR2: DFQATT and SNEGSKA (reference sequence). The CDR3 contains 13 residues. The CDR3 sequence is CSAESGTFYEQYF. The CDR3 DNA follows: TGCAGTGCTGAGAGCGGGACTTTCTACGAGCAGTACTTC.

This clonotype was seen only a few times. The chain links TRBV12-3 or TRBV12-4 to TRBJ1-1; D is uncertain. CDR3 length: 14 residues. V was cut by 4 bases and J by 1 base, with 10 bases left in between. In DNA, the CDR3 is TGTGCCAGCAGTTCCCGGGGAACGAACACTGAAGCTTTCTTT. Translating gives CASSSRGTNTEAFF.

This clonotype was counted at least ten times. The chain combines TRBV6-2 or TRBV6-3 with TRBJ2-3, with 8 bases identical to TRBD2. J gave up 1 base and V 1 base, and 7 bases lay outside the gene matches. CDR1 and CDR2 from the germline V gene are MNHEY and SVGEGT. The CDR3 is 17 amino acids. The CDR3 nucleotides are TGTGCCAGCAGTTACTTCACTAGCGGCTTACGCACAGATACGCAGTATTTT. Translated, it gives CASSYFTSGLRTDTQYF.

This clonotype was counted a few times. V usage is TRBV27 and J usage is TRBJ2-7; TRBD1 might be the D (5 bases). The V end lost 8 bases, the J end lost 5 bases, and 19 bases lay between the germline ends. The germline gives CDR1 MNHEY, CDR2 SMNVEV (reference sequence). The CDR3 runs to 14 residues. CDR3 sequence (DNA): TGTGCCAGCCTACCCTGGGCAGGGTCGGACGAGCAGTACTTC. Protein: CASLPWAGSDEQYF.

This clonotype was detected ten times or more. CDR3 nucleotides: TGCGCCAGCAGCCCTGATACAGGGGTAGTGAACACTGAAGCTTTCTTT. Amino acids: CASSPDTGVVNTEAFF. The rearrangement uses TRBV5-1 and TRBJ1-1; 7 positions agree with TRBD1. This CDR3 contains 16 residues. V dropped 4 bases and J dropped 0; count of bases not matched to a gene: 9. Germline V CDR1 and CDR2: SGHRS, YFSETQ.

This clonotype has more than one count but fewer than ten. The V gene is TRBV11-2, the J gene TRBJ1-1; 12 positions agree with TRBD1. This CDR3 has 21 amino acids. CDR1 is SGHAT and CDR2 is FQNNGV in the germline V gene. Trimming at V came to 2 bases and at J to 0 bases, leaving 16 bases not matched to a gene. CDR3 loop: CASSLFLGNRDRGRLNTEAFF. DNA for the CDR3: TGTGCCAGCAGCTTATTCTTGGGAAACCGGGACAGGGGGCGATTGAACACTGAAGCTTTCTTT.

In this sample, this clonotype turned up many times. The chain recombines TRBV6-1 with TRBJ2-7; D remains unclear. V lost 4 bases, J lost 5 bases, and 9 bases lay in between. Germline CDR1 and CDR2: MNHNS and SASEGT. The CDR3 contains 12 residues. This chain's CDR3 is CASSGDGNEQYF. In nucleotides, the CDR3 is TGTGCCAGCAGTGGAGACGGAAACGAGCAGTACTTC.

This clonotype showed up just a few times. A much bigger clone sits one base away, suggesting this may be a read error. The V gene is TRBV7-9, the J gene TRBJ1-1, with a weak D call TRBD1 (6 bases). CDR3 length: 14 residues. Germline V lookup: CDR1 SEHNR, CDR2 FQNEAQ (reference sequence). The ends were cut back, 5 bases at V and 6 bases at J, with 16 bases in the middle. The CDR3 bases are TGTGCCAGCAGCGCTCCACAGGGAGGGGCTGAAGCTTTCTTT. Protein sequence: CASSAPQGGAEAFF.

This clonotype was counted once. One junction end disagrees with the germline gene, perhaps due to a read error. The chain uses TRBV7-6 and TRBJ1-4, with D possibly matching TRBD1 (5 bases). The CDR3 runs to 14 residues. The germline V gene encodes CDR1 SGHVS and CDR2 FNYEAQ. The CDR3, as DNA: TGTACCAGCGCGGGGGACGGTTATAATGAAAAACCGTTTTTT. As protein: CTSAGDGYNEKPFF.

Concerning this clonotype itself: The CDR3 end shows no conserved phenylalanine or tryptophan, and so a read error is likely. This CDR3 is CASSLLWMGGRYEQYS. For the CDR3, the DNA is TGTGCCAGCAGCCTACTGTGGATGGGGGGAAGATACGAGCAGTACTCC. The gene calls are TRBV7-3 and TRBJ2-7, with D possibly TRBD2 on 6 matching bases. Germline V gene data show CDR1 as SGHTA and CDR2 as FQGTGA. This CDR3 is 16 amino acids long. V lost 5 bases and J lost 4, with 21 bases in between.

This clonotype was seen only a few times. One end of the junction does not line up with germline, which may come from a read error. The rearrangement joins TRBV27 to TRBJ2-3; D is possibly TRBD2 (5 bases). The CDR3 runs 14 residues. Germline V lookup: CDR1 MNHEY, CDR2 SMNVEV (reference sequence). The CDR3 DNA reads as TGTGCCAGCAGTTTAATGCGGGCCACAGATGCGCAGTATTTT. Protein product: CASSLMRATDAQYF.

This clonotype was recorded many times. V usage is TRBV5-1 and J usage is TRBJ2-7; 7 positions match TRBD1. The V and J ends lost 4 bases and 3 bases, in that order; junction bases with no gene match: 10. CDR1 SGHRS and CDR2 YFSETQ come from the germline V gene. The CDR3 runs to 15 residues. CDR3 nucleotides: TGCGCCAGCAGCCTAAAGGACAGGACAGTCTACGAGCAGTACTTC. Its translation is CASSLKDRTVYEQYF.

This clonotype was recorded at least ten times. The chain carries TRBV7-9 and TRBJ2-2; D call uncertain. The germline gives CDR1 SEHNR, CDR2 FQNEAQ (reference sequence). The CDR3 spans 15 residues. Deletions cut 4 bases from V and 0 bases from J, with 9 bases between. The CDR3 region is CASSSSLSNTGELFF. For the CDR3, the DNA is TGTGCCAGCAGCTCGAGTCTATCGAACACCGGGGAGCTGTTTTTT.

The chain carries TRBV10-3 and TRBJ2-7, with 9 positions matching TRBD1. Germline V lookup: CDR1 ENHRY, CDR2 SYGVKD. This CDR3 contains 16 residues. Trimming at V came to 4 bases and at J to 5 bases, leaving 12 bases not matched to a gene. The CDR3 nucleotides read TGTGCCATCAGTGGGGTCTCGGACAGGGGAGGCAACGAGCAGTACTTC. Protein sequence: CAISGVSDRGGNEQYF.

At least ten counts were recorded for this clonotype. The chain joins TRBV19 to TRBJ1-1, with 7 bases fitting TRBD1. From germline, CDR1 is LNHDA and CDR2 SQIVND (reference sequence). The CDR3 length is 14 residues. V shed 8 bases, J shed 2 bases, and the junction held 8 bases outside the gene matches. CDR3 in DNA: TGTGCCAGTCAAATTAACAGGGGAAACACTGAAGCTTTCTTT. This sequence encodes CASQINRGNTEAFF. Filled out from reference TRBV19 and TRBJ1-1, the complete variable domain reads DGGITQSPKYLFRKEGQNVTLSCEQNLNHDAMYWYRQDPGQGLRLIYYSQIVNDFQKGDIAEGYSVSREKKESFPLTVTSAQKNPTAFYLCASQINRGNTEAFFGQGTRLTVV.

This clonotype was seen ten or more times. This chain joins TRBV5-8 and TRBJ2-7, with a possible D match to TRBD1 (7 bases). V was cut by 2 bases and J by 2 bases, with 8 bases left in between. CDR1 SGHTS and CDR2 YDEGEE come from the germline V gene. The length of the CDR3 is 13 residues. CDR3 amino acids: CASSFRGAYEQYF. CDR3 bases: TGTGCCAGCAGCTTCAGGGGGGCCTACGAGCAGTACTTC. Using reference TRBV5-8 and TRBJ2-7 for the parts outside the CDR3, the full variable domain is EAGVTQSPTHLIKTRGQQATLRCSPISGHTSVYWYQQALGLGLQFLLWYDEGEERNRGNFPPRFSGRQFPNYSSELNVNALELEDSALYLCASSFRGAYEQYFGPGTRLTVT.

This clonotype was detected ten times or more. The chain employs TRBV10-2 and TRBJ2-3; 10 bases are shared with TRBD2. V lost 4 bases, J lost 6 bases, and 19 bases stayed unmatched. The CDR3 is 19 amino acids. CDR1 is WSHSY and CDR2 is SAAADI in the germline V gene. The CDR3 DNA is TGCGCCAGCAGTGTGAAAACAGGAGCGGGGGGGACTCAGAGGGATACGCAGTATTTT. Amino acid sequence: CASSVKTGAGGTQRDTQYF.

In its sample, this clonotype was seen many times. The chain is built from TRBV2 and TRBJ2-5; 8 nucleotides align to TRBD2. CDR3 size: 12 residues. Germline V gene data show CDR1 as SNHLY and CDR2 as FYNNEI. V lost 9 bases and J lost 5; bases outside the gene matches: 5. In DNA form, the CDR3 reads TGTGCCAGAGACAGCGGGGGCGAGACCCAGTACTTC. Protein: CARDSGGETQYF.

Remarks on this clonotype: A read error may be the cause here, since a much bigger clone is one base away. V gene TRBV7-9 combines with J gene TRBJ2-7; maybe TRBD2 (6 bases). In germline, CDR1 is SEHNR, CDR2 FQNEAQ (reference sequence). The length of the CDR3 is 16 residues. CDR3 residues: CASGLEALSSAYEQYF. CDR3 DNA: TGTGCCAGCGGCTTAGAAGCGTTGTCTAGCGCCTACGAGCAGTACTTC.

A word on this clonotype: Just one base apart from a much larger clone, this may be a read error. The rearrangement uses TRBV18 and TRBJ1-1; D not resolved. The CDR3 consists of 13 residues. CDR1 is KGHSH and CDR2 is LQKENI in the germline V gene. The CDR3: CTSSPMTRTEAFF. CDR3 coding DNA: TGTACCAGCTCACCGATGACTAGGACTGAAGCTTTCTTT.

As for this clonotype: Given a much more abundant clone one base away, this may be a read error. CDR3 nucleotide sequence: TGTGCCAGCGGTTTATCACTGTACACAGATACGCAGTATTTT. Translation: CASGLSLYTDTQYF. The V call is TRBV27, the J call TRBJ2-3; D ambiguous. The CDR3 is made up of 14 amino acids. Germline lookup yields CDR1 MNHEY and CDR2 SMNVEV (reference sequence).

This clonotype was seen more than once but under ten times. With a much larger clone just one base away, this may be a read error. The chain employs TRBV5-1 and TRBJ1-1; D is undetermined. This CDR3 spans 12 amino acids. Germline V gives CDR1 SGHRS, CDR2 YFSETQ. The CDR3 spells CVSSPSNTEAFF. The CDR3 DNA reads TGCGTCAGCAGCCCTTCAAACACTGAAGCTTTCTTT.

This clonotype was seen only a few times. The CDR3 DNA is TGTGCCAGCAGTTCCGAGGCAGGACCCTTTAGCACAGATACGCAGTATTTT. Protein sequence: CASSSEAGPFSTDTQYF. The rearrangement uses TRBV12-3 or TRBV12-4 and TRBJ2-3; D gene unclear. Trimming cost V 4 bases and J 0 bases, with 17 bases left between them. This CDR3 comprises 17 residues.